Sequencing of this T cell receptor (beta chain) was carried out in a study of response to subunit inactivated influenza vaccine. Notes on the study in general: T cells newly recruited by each seasonal influenza vaccination are few, the authors suggested.

TCRdb reanalysed the RT-PCR reads using MiXCR and keeps one entry per CDR3 protein. The table lists 500,000 to 550,000 distinct CDR3 sequences, 7.5% to 8.5% of them singletons. Concerning this clonotype: Antigen: not known.

Germline trimming cut 1 base from V and 1 base from J; bases unmatched to any gene: 3. The germline V gene has CDR1 DFQATT and CDR2 SNEGSKA (reference sequence). This CDR3 comprises 15 residues. The material sequenced was PBMCs from blood, taken around 25 months after vaccination. The chain couples TRBV20-1 to TRBJ2-5, with 10 nucleotides matching TRBD2. The TCR originated in a man aged 50-75 years who received an inactivated influenza vaccine. CDR3 loop: CSARGLAGFQETQYF. CDR3 DNA: TGCAGTGCTAGAGGACTAGCGGGTTTCCAAGAGACCCAGTACTTC.